This TCR beta chain was identified during a study of cytomegalovirus exposure and HLA in healthy donors. This CDR3 has 17 residues. Per the germline V gene, CDR1 is SQVTM and CDR2 is ANQGSEA. V was clipped by 5 bases and J by 5 bases, with 27 bases between them. PCR amplification relied on 60 Vbeta primers (plus 13 Jbeta primers). The protocol was immunoSEQ multiplex PCR, while the TCRdb copy is restricted to in-frame clones and leaves out a portion. This table has 90,000 to 95,000 clones, roughly four fifths appearing once. This clonotype was obtained from a man between 25 and 39 years old in good health and CMV-seronegative. The sequenced sample was PBMCs. The genes are TRBV29-1 and TRBJ2-5; maybe TRBD2 (5 bases). CDR3 sequence (DNA): TGCAGCGTTCAACGCGTCCTGGACTTCCGTGGGGTCGAGACCCAGTACTTC. Translated, it gives CSVQRVLDFRGVETQYF. The variable domain in full, with the rest retrieved from reference TRBV29-1 and TRBJ2-5, is SAVISQKPSRDICQRGTSLTIQCQVDSQVTMMFWYRQQPGQSLTLIATANQGSEATYESGFVIDKFPISRPNLTFSTLTVSNMSPEDSSIYLCSVQRVLDFRGVETQYFGPGTRLLVL.